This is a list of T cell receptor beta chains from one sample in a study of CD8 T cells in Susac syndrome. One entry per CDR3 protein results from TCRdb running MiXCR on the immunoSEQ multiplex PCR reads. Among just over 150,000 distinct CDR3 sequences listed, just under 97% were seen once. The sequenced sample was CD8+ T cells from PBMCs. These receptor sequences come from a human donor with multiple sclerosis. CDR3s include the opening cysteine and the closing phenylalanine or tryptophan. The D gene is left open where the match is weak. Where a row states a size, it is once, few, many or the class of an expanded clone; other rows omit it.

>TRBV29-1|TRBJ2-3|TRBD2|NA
CSVVGLAGGSTRTDTQYF
TGCAGCGTTGTTGGGCTAGCGGGGGGGAGCACCAGGACAGATACGCAGTATTTT
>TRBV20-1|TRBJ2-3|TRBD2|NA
CSARRGLAGGNTDTQYF
TGCAGTGCTCGCCGAGGACTAGCGGGCGGCAACACAGATACGCAGTATTTT
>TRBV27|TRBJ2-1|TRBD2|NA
CASGPGLDYNEQFF
TGTGCCAGCGGACCGGGACTAGACTACAATGAGCAGTTCTTC
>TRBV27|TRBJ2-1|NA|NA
CASSLEWPNEQFF
TGTGCCAGCAGTTTAGAATGGCCCAATGAGCAGTTCTTC
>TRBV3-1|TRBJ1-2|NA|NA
CASSQERKLSYGYTF
TGTGCCAGCAGCCAAGAGCGTAAACTTAGCTATGGCTACACCTTC
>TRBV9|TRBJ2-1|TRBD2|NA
CASSARSGGADEQFF
TGTGCCAGCAGCGCGAGGAGCGGGGGGGCGGATGAGCAGTTCTTC
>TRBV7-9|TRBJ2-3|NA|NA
CASTQSPMSPSTDTQYF
TGTGCCAGCACACAATCTCCCATGAGTCCTAGCACAGATACGCAGTATTTT
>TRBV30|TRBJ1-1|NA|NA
CAWSVAGFSTEAFF
TGTGCCTGGAGTGTAGCGGGGTTCTCCACTGAAGCTTTCTTT
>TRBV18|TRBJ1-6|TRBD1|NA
CASSPRDRGNSPLHF
TGTGCCAGCTCACCACGGGACAGGGGTAATTCACCCCTCCACTTT
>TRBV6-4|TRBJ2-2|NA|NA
CASRGGPDTGELFF
TGTGCCAGCAGGGGGGGGCCAGACACCGGGGAGCTGTTTTTT
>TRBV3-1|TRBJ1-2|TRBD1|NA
CASSPHGTVTYGYTF
TGTGCCAGCAGCCCCCACGGGACAGTGACATATGGCTACACCTTC
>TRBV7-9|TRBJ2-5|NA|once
CASRQIQETQYF
TGTGCCAGCAGACAGATCCAAGAGACCCAGTACTTC
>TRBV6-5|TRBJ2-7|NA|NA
CASSPTAPYAEQYF
TGTGCCAGCAGTCCGACCGCCCCCTACGCCGAGCAGTACTTC
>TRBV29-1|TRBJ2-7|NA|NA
CSVEGQEDYEQYF
TGCAGCGTTGAGGGGCAGGAGGACTACGAGCAGTACTTC
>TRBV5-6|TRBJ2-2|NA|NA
CASSLHRTGELSF
TGTGCCAGCAGCCTTCATCGGACCGGGGAGCTGTCTTTT
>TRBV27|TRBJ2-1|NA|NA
CASSPGTSYNEQFF
TGTGCCAGCAGCCCCGGGACAAGCTACAATGAGCAGTTCTTC
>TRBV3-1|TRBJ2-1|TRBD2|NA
CASSPSPLAHEQFF
TGTGCCAGCAGCCCATCCCCACTAGCGCATGAGCAGTTCTTC
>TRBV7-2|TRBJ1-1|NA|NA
CASSIRMTNEMNTEAFF
TGTGCCAGCAGCATACGGATGACAAACGAAATGAACACTGAAGCTTTCTTT
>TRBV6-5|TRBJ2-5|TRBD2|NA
CATRSIQGSGGPVRTQYF
TGTGCCACCCGTTCCATCCAGGGTAGCGGGGGACCCGTCAGGACCCAGTACTTC
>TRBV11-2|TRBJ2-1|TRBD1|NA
CASSFGRGTGPDGEQFF
TGTGCCAGCAGCTTCGGGCGTGGGACAGGGCCCGACGGGGAGCAGTTCTTC
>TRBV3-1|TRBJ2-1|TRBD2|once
CASSGLVLNEQFF
TGTGCCAGCAGTGGACTAGTACTCAATGAGCAGTTCTTC
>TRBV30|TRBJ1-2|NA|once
CAWSVHEGLYGYTF
TGTGCCTGGAGTGTACACGAAGGCCTTTATGGCTACACCTTC
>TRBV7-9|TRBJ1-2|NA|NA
CASRPGGGYGYTF
TGTGCCAGCAGGCCTGGGGGCGGCTATGGCTACACCTTC
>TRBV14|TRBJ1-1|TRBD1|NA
CASSLRPGTGLGTEAFF
TGTGCCAGCAGCCTAAGACCCGGGACAGGGCTGGGGACTGAAGCTTTCTTT
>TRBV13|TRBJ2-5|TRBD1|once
CASSSYPGQGQETQYF
TGTGCCAGCAGCTCTTACCCGGGACAGGGACAAGAGACCCAGTACTTC
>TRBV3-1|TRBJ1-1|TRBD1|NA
CASSQSWTGIFTEAFF
TGTGCCAGCAGCCAGAGCTGGACAGGGATTTTCACTGAAGCTTTCTTT
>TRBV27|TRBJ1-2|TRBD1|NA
CASSPGTAPFGYTF
TGTGCCAGCAGTCCCGGGACAGCTCCCTTTGGCTACACCTTC